The following is a T cell receptor (beta chain) sequence with its context. The antigen is unknown. MiXCR, applied by TCRdb to the RT-PCR reads, yields one record per CDR3 protein. The table lists approximately 700,000 distinct CDR3 sequences, approximately 15% of them singletons. The data were taken from a study of response to subunit inactivated influenza vaccine. Germline loops: CDR1 SQVTM, CDR2 ANQGSEA. The CDR3 is made up of 13 amino acids. Trimming removed 3 bases from V and 2 bases from J, with 11 bases in between. The study's findings and limits: The authors put forward the suggestion that each seasonal influenza vaccination may bring in only a limited number of new T cells.

The chain couples TRBV29-1 to TRBJ2-7; D is perhaps TRBD1 (6 bases). The source is a man over 45 who received an inactivated influenza vaccine. The source was PBMCs from blood, collected 14 to 15 days before vaccination. The CDR3 spells CSVEGTQPYEQYF. CDR3 DNA sequence: TGCAGCGTTGAGGGGACACAGCCCTACGAGCAGTACTTC.